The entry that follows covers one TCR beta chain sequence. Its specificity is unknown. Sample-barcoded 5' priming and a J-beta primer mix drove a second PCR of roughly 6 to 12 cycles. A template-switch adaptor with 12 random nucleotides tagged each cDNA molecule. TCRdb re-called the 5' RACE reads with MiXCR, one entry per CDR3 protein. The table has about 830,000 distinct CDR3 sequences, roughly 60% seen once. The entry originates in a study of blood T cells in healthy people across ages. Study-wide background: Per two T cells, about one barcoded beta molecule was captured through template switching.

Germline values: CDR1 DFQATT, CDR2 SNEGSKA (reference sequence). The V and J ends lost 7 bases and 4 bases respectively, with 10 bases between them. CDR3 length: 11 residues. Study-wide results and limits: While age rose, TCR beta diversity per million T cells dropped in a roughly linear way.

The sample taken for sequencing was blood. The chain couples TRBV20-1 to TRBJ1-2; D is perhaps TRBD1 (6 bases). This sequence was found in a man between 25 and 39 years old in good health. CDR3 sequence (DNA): TGCAGTGAGGAGGGGGGCTATGGCTACACCTTC. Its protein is CSEEGGYGYTF.